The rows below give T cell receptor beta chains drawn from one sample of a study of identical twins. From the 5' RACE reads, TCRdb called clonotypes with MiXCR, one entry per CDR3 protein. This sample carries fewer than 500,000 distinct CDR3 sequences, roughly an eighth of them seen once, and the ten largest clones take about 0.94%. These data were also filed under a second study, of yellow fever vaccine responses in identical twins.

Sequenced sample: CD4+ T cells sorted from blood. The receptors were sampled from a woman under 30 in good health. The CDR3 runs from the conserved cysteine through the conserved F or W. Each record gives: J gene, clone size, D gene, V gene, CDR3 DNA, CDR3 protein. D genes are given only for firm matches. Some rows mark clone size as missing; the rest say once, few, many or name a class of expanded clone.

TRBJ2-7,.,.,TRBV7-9,TGTGCCAGCAGCGGGGCAGTATCTTTCTACGAGCAGTACTTC,CASSGAVSFYEQYF
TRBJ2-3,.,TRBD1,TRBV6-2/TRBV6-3,TGTGCCAGCAGTCTACCGGGACAGGGAAAAGATACGCAGTATTTT,CASSLPGQGKDTQYF
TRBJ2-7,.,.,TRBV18,TGTGCCAGCTCACCACGGGAGACGCGGCAGCGGGTAGTGGTAGAGCAGTACTTC,CASSPRETRQRVVVEQYF
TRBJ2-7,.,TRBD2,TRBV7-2,TGTGCCAGCAGCTGGACTAGCGGGAGGGCCTCCTACGAGCAGTACTTC,CASSWTSGRASYEQYF
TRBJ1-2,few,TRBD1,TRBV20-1,TGCAGTGCTAGAGCGGGGGCTCGCGGGACAGGGGAGTGGTATGGCTACACCTTC,CSARAGARGTGEWYGYTF
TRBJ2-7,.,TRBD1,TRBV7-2,TGTGCCAGCAGCTTAGCGGACAGGGGTTGGGGAGAGCAGTACTTC,CASSLADRGWGEQYF
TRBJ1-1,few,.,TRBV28,TGTGCCAGCAGGGTTCTGAACACTGAAGCTTTCTTT,CASRVLNTEAFF
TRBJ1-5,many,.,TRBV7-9,TGTGCCAGCAGCTTAGATTTAGGTCCCCAGCATTTT,CASSLDLGPQHF
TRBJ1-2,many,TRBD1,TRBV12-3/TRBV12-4,TGTGCCAGCAGCCCCGGGACAGGGTATGGCTACACCTTC,CASSPGTGYGYTF
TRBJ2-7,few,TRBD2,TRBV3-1,TGTGCCAGCAGCCAAGTAGCGGGGATGGGCGAGCAGTACTTC,CASSQVAGMGEQYF
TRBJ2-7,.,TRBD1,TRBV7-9,TGTGCCAGCAACCAAAACAGGGGGAAATCCTACGAGCAGTACTTC,CASNQNRGKSYEQYF
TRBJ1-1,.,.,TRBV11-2,TGTGCCAGCAGCTCGGCTATGAACACTGAAGCTTTCTTT,CASSSAMNTEAFF
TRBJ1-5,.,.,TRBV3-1,TGTGCCAGCAGCCCGAAGGGGTGGGGTAGAGATCAGCCCCAGCATTTT,CASSPKGWGRDQPQHF
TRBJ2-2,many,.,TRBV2,TGTGCCAGCAGTGTAAAGGGGTCGGACACCGGGGAGCTGTTTTTT,CASSVKGSDTGELFF
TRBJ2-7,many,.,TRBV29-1,TGCAGCGTTGAAACGGGGAGCTCCTACGAGCAGTACTTC,CSVETGSSYEQYF
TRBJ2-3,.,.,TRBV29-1,TGCAGCGTTGATCGGGACTCGGGCATCACAGATACGCAGTATTTT,CSVDRDSGITDTQYF
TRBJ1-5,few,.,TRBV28,TGTGCCAGCAGTACAGAGAGAGCGGGCGATCAGCCCCAGCATTTT,CASSTERAGDQPQHF
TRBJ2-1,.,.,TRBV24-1,TGTGCCACCAGTGGGGGTATTGCCTACAATGAGCAGTTCTTC,CATSGGIAYNEQFF
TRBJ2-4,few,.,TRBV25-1,TGTGCCAGCAGTGAATTCGGCCTCAAAAACATTCAGTACTTC,CASSEFGLKNIQYF
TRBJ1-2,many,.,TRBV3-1,TGTGCCAGCAGCCAAGTTAACAGTTATGGCTACACCTTC,CASSQVNSYGYTF
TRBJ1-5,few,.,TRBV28,TGTGCCAGCAGTTTAGGGGGAAAGAGTGGCAATCAGCCCCAGCATTTT,CASSLGGKSGNQPQHF
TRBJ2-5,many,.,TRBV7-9,TGTGCCAGCAGCTTAGTTGGGGTGGAGACCCAGTACTTC,CASSLVGVETQYF
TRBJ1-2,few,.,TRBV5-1,TGCGCCAGCAGCTTGGGGTCTGGGCCTTGGGGCCAGGGAAACTATGGCTACACCTTC,CASSLGSGPWGQGNYGYTF
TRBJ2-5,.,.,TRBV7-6,TGTGCCAGCAGCTCCCCCCGGCAGGGGCGGCAAGAGACCCAGTACTTC,CASSSPRQGRQETQYF
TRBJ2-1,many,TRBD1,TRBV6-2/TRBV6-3,TGTGCCAGCAGTTTCCAGGGGGCGGGTGAGCAGTTCTTC,CASSFQGAGEQFF
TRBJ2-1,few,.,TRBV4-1,TGCGCCAGCAGCCATATAAGCCCGGATGAGCAGTTCTTC,CASSHISPDEQFF
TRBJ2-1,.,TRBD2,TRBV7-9,TGTGCCAGCAGGATCATCCTGTGGACTAGCGGGATCAATGAGCAGTTCTTC,CASRIILWTSGINEQFF
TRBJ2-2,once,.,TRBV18,TGTGCCAGCTCATCCTCAGGGGTTTCGAACACCGGGGAGCTGTTTTTT,CASSSSGVSNTGELFF
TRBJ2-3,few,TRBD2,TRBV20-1,TGCAGTGCTAGAGATGCTAGCGGGAGGGCGGATACGCAGTATTTT,CSARDASGRADTQYF
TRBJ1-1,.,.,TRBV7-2,TGTGCCAGCAGCCCACGCGGAGGGATCACTGAAGCTTTCTTT,CASSPRGGITEAFF
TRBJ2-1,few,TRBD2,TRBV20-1,TGCAGTGCTAGGTTAGCGGGAGTTCGCGAGCAGTTCTTC,CSARLAGVREQFF
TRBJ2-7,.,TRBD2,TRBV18,TGTGCCAGCTCACCCTTAGCGGGAGTGCAAGGCGAGCAGTACTTC,CASSPLAGVQGEQYF
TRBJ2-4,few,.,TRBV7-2,TGTGCCAGCAGCTCTGCAGGCATTCAGTACTTC,CASSSAGIQYF
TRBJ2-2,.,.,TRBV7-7,TGTGCTAGCAGCTTAGAGACAAACACCGGGGAGCTGTTTTTT,CASSLETNTGELFF
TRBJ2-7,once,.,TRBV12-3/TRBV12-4,TGTGCCAGCAGTTTATATGTAGGGGGGCAGGGTAGTTACGAGCAGTACTTC,CASSLYVGGQGSYEQYF
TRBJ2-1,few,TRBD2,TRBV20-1,TGCAGTGCTAGAGATCAGGGACTAGGGAGAAATGAGCAGTTCTTC,CSARDQGLGRNEQFF
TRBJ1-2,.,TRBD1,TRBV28,TGTGCCAGCAGTTCATTCGGGACAGCTAACTATGGCTACACCTTC,CASSSFGTANYGYTF
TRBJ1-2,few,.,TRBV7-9,TGTGCCAGCGGACAGTACTCTAACTATGGCTACACCTTC,CASGQYSNYGYTF
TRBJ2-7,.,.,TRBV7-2,TGTGCCAGCAGCACCCGGGTCCAAACCTACGAGCAGTACTTC,CASSTRVQTYEQYF
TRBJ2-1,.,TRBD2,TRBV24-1,TGTGCCACCAGTGATTCCGGGACTAGCGGCAACAATGAGCAGTTCTTC,CATSDSGTSGNNEQFF
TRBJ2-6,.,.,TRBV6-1,TGTGCCAGCACAGGACAGGGGGCCAACGTCCTGACTTTC,CASTGQGANVLTF
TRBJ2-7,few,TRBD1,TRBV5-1,TGCGCCAGCAGCTTGGGACAGGGGCAATACGAGCAGTACTTC,CASSLGQGQYEQYF
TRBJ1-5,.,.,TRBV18,TGTGCCAGCTCACCGGACGGGGGAAGGTGGCAGCCCCAGCATTTT,CASSPDGGRWQPQHF
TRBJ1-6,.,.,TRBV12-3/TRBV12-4,TGTGCCAGCACTCGGACCAATTCACCCCTCCACTTT,CASTRTNSPLHF
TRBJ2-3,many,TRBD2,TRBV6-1,TGTGCCAGCAGCCTCTCTAGCGGGATCACAGATACGCAGTATTTT,CASSLSSGITDTQYF
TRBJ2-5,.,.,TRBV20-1,TGCAGTGCTAGAGATACCCGGAGGGGTCAAGAGACCCAGTACTTC,CSARDTRRGQETQYF
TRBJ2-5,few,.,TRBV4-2,TGTGCCAGCAGCCAAGTGAGGGGCTTGGAGACCCAGTACTTC,CASSQVRGLETQYF
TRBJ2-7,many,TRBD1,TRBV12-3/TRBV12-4,TGTGCCAGCAGTTTAAGCCCGACAGGGGCCGAGCAGTACTTC,CASSLSPTGAEQYF
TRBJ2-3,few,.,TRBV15,TGTGCCACCCGTGATCTCTCAGAGTTGACAGATACGCAGTATTTT,CATRDLSELTDTQYF
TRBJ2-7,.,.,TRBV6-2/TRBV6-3,TGTGCCAGCAGTTACAAGACAACCTACGAGCAGTACTTC,CASSYKTTYEQYF
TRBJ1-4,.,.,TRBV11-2,TGTGCCAGCAGCTTAGATGGGGGGATAGGAGAAAAACTGTTTTTT,CASSLDGGIGEKLFF
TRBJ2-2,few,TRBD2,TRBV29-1,TGCAGCGTCAGAGGGACTAGCGGGAGATACACCGGGGAGCTGTTTTTT,CSVRGTSGRYTGELFF
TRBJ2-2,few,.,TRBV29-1,TGCAGCGTGGGAACCGGGGGCATAGGCACCGGGGAGCTGTTTTTT,CSVGTGGIGTGELFF
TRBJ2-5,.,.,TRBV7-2,TGTGCCAGCAGCTTAGAGGCAGGGAGAGGGACCCAGTACTTC,CASSLEAGRGTQYF
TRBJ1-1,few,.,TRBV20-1,TGCAGTGTCCAGAGGGGAAAGAACACTGAAGCTTTCTTT,CSVQRGKNTEAFF
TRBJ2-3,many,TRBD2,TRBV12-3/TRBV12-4,TGTGCCAGCACCCCCGGGACTAGCCCAGATACGCAGTATTTT,CASTPGTSPDTQYF
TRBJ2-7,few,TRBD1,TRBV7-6,TGTGCCAGCAGCCCGGACAGGGGCCAGCAGTACTTC,CASSPDRGQQYF
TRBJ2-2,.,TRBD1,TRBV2,TGTGCCAGCAGGGGGACAGGGCACACCGGGGAGCTGTTTTTT,CASRGTGHTGELFF
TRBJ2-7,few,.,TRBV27,TGTGCCAGCAGTTTATTCCGGTCTCGCGAGCAGTACTTC,CASSLFRSREQYF